Sequencing of this TCR beta chain was carried out in a study of blood T cell repertoires in COVID-19 (dated by TCRdb to 2018 to 2021). About the study as a whole: Samples from collaborators originated in the United States, Italy and Spain and spanned both the acute and convalescent phases of COVID-19. The material from the prospective study consisted of cDNA or gDNA derived from T cells, B-cell-depleted T cells, or PBMCs. The dataset comprised deeply sampled blood TCRbeta repertoires from subjects exposed to, actively infected with, or recovered from COVID-19. The repertoires were made available in a free public database intended to serve as a resource for research on the immune response to SARS-CoV-2. Samples came from the ongoing ImmuneRACE study (first 160 participants) plus 1,254 subjects from 6 global collaborators. Sample metadata almost always included a de-identified subject ID, COVID-19 status, age in years and sex. Where HLA class I and class II types were available, the types were taken from metadata supplied by the sample provider, not from assay-based typing.

Each collaborating institution followed its own protocols to collect whole blood in K2EDTA tubes. For TCRbeta analysis, collaborator samples were shipped as frozen whole blood, as isolated PBMCs, or as DNA extracted from either sample type. TCRbeta CDR3 regions were amplified from genomic DNA by means of the immunoSEQ Assay, a bias-controlled multiplex PCR. Per the authors' processing: The number of nucleated cells in each sample was estimated from the amplification of reference gene primers within the assay. To quantify the absolute abundance of each unique TCRbeta CDR3 rearrangement, sequence reads were collapsed and filtered. For each sample, productive Simpson clonality was calculated as the square root of Simpson's diversity index across productive rearrangements. In TCRdb, the immuneACCESS table is reduced to in-frame sequences with V and J assigned. These tables do not hold every clone; where another copy was compared, an unresolved V gene accounts for under half, and the others remain unexplained. The DNA gave D and trimming, while V, J and clone size come from that table. The sample contains about 270,000 clones, about four fifths of them found a single time. Around 3.2% of the sample lies in the top ten.

Concerning this clone: Its recognized antigen is unknown. Base qualities are not recorded, but no much larger clone differs from it by a single base.

Overall results and qualifications from the work: How much clinical and demographic metadata was included differed by source and by participant, and the metadata was provided uncurated.

Relative to germline, V is 5 bases shorter and J is 2 bases shorter, with 9 bases between their ends. Counted from cysteine to phenylalanine, this CDR3 has 13 amino acids. The sequence is cut down to CDR3 DNA, 39 bases in frame from base 1. CDR1 and CDR2, looked up from the germline V gene (reference sequence), are GTSNPN and SVGIG. The TCR was taken from a woman under 30 with acute or convalescent COVID-19. This sequence uses TRBV30 and TRBJ2-2; confidence is insufficient to name the D gene. The sequencing sample was made of peripheral blood. The CDR3 corresponds to CAWLSSNTGELFF. The DNA sequence is as follows: TGTGCCTGGCTCTCCTCTAACACCGGGGAGCTGTTTTTT.